A single sample is the source of the 27 T cell receptor beta chains below, sequenced in a study of cytomegalovirus exposure and HLA in healthy donors. PCR was performed using 60 Vbeta and 13 Jbeta primers. Sequencing used immunoSEQ multiplex PCR; TCRdb keeps in-frame clones, though not all of them. The sample holds some 90,000 clones; roughly four fifths are singletons and the top ten take under 0.75%. The material sequenced was PBMCs. The receptors stem from a man aged 25-40 years in good health and CMV-seronegative.

This chain links TRBV5-6 with TRBJ2-1; TRBD2 aligns across 8 bases. V shed 0 bases, J shed 7 bases, and the junction held 6 bases outside the gene matches. This CDR3 has 15 amino acids. Germline lookup yields CDR1 SGHDT and CDR2 YYEEEE. CDR3 sequence: CASSLVGSGENEQFF. CDR3 sequence (DNA): TGTGCCAGCAGCTTGGTTGGTAGCGGGGAAAATGAGCAGTTCTTC.

The chain links TRBV28 to TRBJ2-7; 8 nucleotides align to TRBD2. The CDR3 has 13 amino acids. V trimming: 5 bases; J trimming: 4 bases; junction bases outside the gene matches: 4. Germline V gene sequence: CDR1 MDHEN, CDR2 SYDVKM. The CDR3 DNA reads as TGTGCCAGCAGTCGGAGCGGGAGTTACGAGCAGTACGTC. Translated, it gives CASSRSGSYEQYV.

The chain couples TRBV13 to TRBJ1-3, with D perhaps matching TRBD1 (6 bases). The CDR3 covers 16 residues. Looked up from germline, CDR1 is PRHDT and CDR2 is FYEKMQ (reference sequence). The V and J ends lost 4 bases and 4 bases respectively, with 17 bases between them. Here the CDR3 reads CASSSDSGLRGNTIYF. CDR3 nucleotide sequence: TGTGCCAGCAGCTCGGACAGTGGCCTTCGGGGAAACACCATATATTTT.

This chain connects TRBV19 to TRBJ1-1; TRBD1 aligns across 12 bases. The V gene end was trimmed by 6 bases and the J gene end by 4 bases; junction bases not matched to a gene: 6. The V gene's germline CDR1 is LNHDA and CDR2 SQIVND (reference sequence). This CDR3 comprises 15 residues. The CDR3 region is CASRGQGARGTEAFF. The CDR3 region has the DNA TGTGCCAGTAGGGGACAGGGGGCTAGGGGCACTGAAGCTTTCTTT.

A single count supports this clone. The chain employs TRBV7-3 and TRBJ1-1; TRBD1 aligns across 9 bases. The CDR3 runs to 14 residues. The V segment lost 5 bases and the J segment 4 bases; nucleotides outside the gene matches: 5. Germline CDR1 is SGHTA and CDR2 is FQGTGA. CDR3 sequence reads: CASSLTGGFTEAFF. CDR3 coding DNA: TGTGCCAGCAGCCTGACAGGGGGTTTCACTGAAGCTTTCTTT. Full variable domain (remainder filled in from reference TRBV7-3 and TRBJ1-1): GAGVSQTPSNKVTEKGKYVELRCDPISGHTALYWYRQSLGQGPEFLIYFQGTGAADDSGLPNDRFFAVRPEGSVSTLKIQRTERGDSAVYLCASSLTGGFTEAFFGQGTRLTVV.

The chain employs TRBV28 and TRBJ2-7; the D is unclear. The CDR3 contains 15 residues. V lost 4 bases and J lost 2, with 15 bases in between. Germline V gene sequence: CDR1 MDHEN, CDR2 SYDVKM. The CDR3 loop reads CASSSLGSSPYEQYV. The CDR3 DNA follows: TGTGCCAGCAGTTCATTAGGTAGCAGTCCCTACGAGCAGTACGTC.

The CDR3 DNA is TGTGCCAGCAGCTTTGCTTCAGGAACTGGAAACACCATATATTTT. Residues: CASSFASGTGNTIYF. The V call is TRBV7-9, the J call TRBJ1-3; D unclear. Trimming removed 3 bases from V and 2 bases from J, with 11 bases in between. The CDR3 length is 15 residues. CDR1 is SEHNR and CDR2 is FQNEAQ in the germline V gene (reference sequence).

This clone was recorded only once. The genes are TRBV7-3 and TRBJ1-1; the D gene is possibly TRBD1 (6 bases). V lost 5 bases and J lost 2, with 12 bases in between. The CDR3 covers 14 residues. In germline, CDR1 is SGHTA, CDR2 FQGTGA. The CDR3 spells CASSPTGSNTEAFF. The CDR3 DNA sequence: TGTGCCAGCAGCCCGACAGGTAGTAACACTGAAGCTTTCTTT.

The chain joins TRBV11-2 to TRBJ2-2; 9 positions match TRBD2. Germline trimming cut 0 bases from V and 2 bases from J; bases unmatched to any gene: 4. The CDR3 spans 17 residues. Germline CDR1 SGHAT, CDR2 FQNNGV. The DNA of the CDR3 is TGTGCCAGCAGCTTAGACGGTCTAGCGGGAAACACCGGGGAGCTGTTTTTT. It translates to CASSLDGLAGNTGELFF.

The V and J genes are TRBV7-9 and TRBJ1-2; 10 nucleotides line up with TRBD1. Trimming cost V 5 bases and J 6 bases; bases outside gene matches: 9. The CDR3 covers 15 residues. Germline V CDR1 and CDR2: SEHNR, FQNEAQ (reference sequence). CDR3 nucleotides: TGTGCCAGCAGCCCCCGCGGACAGGGGGAGGATGGCTACACCTTC. As protein: CASSPRGQGEDGYTF.

This rearrangement joins TRBV6-1 to TRBJ1-1; 9 nucleotides align to TRBD1. The CDR3 is 14 amino acids. With 10 bases clipped from V and 6 bases from J, the junction kept 12 bases outside the gene matches. The germline V gene encodes CDR1 MNHNS and CDR2 SASEGT. The DNA of the CDR3 is TGTGCCACCCTAGAACAGGGGGCGTTCGCTGAAGCTTTCTTT. It encodes CATLEQGAFAEAFF.

This chain connects TRBV27 to TRBJ2-7; TRBD2 matches at 9 bases. Per germline, CDR1 MNHEY and CDR2 SMNVEV (reference sequence). V lost 4 bases and J lost 0; bases outside the gene matches: 22. CDR3 length equals 21 residues. The CDR3 nucleotides read TGTGCCAGCAGTTACGCCCTGCTGGGGCGGGAGGGCCATTACCCCTCCTACGAGCAGTACGTC. This gives the protein CASSYALLGREGHYPSYEQYV.

This clone has more than one count but fewer than ten. The chain couples TRBV6-5 to TRBJ2-2; 11 bases are shared with TRBD2. After removal of 8 bases from V and 6 bases from J, the junction contained 8 bases not matched to a gene. The germline V gene encodes CDR1 MNHEY and CDR2 SVGAGI. This CDR3 comprises 15 residues. This CDR3 is CASSQETSGAGELFF. The CDR3, as DNA: TGTGCCAGCTCCCAGGAGACTAGCGGGGCCGGGGAGCTGTTTTTT.

The chain employs TRBV6-6 and TRBJ1-1; no reliable D call. V lost 6 bases, J lost 5 bases, and 19 bases lay in between. The CDR3 contains 15 residues. Germline V CDR1 and CDR2: MNHNY, SVGAGI (reference sequence). The CDR3 nucleotides read TGTGCCAGCAGACTACCGACCGGCGGGAGTACTGAAGCTTTCTTT. Translated, it gives CASRLPTGGSTEAFF.

CDR3 amino acids: CASSEEVGRGQPQHF. The CDR3 bases are TGCGCCAGCAGTGAGGAGGTGGGGCGGGGGCAGCCCCAGCATTTT. V and J are TRBV10-2 and TRBJ1-5, with D tentatively TRBD1 (5 bases). The V gene's germline CDR1 is WSHSY and CDR2 SAAADI. This CDR3 region has 15 residues. The V and J ends lost 2 bases and 7 bases respectively, with 15 bases between them.

This clone occurred once. CDR3 region: CASSQVGSQVAETQYF. For the CDR3, the DNA is TGTGCCAGCAGCCAAGTTGGGTCCCAGGTGGCAGAGACCCAGTACTTC. The chain carries TRBV4-2 and TRBJ2-5, with unresolved D. The V and J ends lost 1 base and 4 bases respectively, with 16 bases between them. Germline V gene sequence: CDR1 LGHNA, CDR2 YNFKEQ. The CDR3 is 16 amino acids.

The V call is TRBV7-6, the J call TRBJ1-4; D remains ambiguous. Trimming left V 1 base short and J 8 bases short, with 11 bases between. Germline V gives CDR1 SGHVS, CDR2 FNYEAQ. The CDR3 runs 14 residues. The CDR3 protein is CASSLGGSLEKLFF. The DNA for the CDR3 is TGTGCCAGCAGCTTAGGAGGGTCCTTGGAAAAACTGTTTTTT.

The chain combines TRBV19 with TRBJ1-5; a weak D match, TRBD1 (6 bases). Germline assignment: CDR1 LNHDA and CDR2 SQIVND (reference sequence). Trimming removed 5 bases at V and 6 bases at J, with 14 bases between. The CDR3 runs 14 residues. The CDR3 protein is CASSLGQTGQPQHF. The CDR3 bases are TGTGCCAGTAGTCTCGGACAGACCGGTCAGCCCCAGCATTTT.

This clone was found once. This chain connects TRBV9 to TRBJ1-2; tentative D call: TRBD1 (5 bases). From germline, CDR1 is SGDLS and CDR2 YYNGEE. CDR3 length equals 15 residues. V shed 1 base and J shed 7 bases, with 17 bases lying between them. The DNA of the CDR3 is TGTGCCAGCAGCGTATCGGGGGAATCGATAGGTGGCTACACCTTC. It codes for CASSVSGESIGGYTF.

The chain links TRBV7-9 to TRBJ2-5, with 8 nucleotides matching TRBD2. The J segment lost 1 base and the V segment lost 1 base, leaving 8 bases of the junction unmatched. CDR1 and CDR2 from the germline V gene are SEHNR and FQNEAQ (reference sequence). The CDR3 contains 17 residues. For the CDR3, the DNA is TGTGCCAGCAGCTTAGTGACGGGGGGGAGACTCCAAGAGACCCAGTACTTC. It yields the protein CASSLVTGGRLQETQYF.

The rearrangement links TRBV4-1 to TRBJ2-3; TRBD2 matches at 7 bases. With 2 bases clipped from V and 6 bases from J, the junction kept 8 bases outside the gene matches. This CDR3 is built from 15 residues. The germline V gene has CDR1 MGHRA and CDR2 YSYEKL. CDR3 loop: CASSQITSAHDTQYF. The CDR3 DNA reads TGCGCCAGCAGCCAAATAACTAGCGCTCACGATACGCAGTATTTT.

The genes are TRBV6-1 and TRBJ2-5; 11 bases are a match to TRBD2. This CDR3 has 16 amino acids. Unmatched junction bases numbered 7, after V lost 2 bases and J lost 5 bases. Germline assignment: CDR1 MNHNS and CDR2 SASEGT. The CDR3 DNA follows: TGTGCCAGCAGTGAATGGCTAGCGGGGGGTTTGGAGACCCAGTACTTC. Translated: CASSEWLAGGLETQYF.

This chain links TRBV6-1 with TRBJ1-2; possibly TRBD1 for D (6 bases). The CDR3 length is 12 residues. Germline assignment: CDR1 MNHNS and CDR2 SASEGT. The V end lost 6 bases, the J end lost 5 bases, and 10 bases lay between the germline ends. For the CDR3, the DNA is TGTGCCAGCAGAATTACAGGGTATGGCTACACCTTC. As protein: CASRITGYGYTF.

The rearrangement joins TRBV5-8 to TRBJ1-1; no reliable D call. Germline loops: CDR1 SGHTS, CDR2 YDEGEE. The CDR3 has 16 amino acids. V lost 4 bases, J lost 0 bases, and 16 bases lay in between. This CDR3 reads CASSAGAATLNTEAFF. In DNA form, the CDR3 reads TGTGCCAGCAGCGCCGGTGCCGCCACCCTGAACACTGAAGCTTTCTTT.

The V gene is TRBV10-3, the J gene TRBJ2-1; D perhaps matches TRBD2 (6 bases). Germline V gives CDR1 ENHRY, CDR2 SYGVKD. This CDR3 has 16 residues. V was shortened by 0 bases and J by 3 bases, with 12 bases between the two germline ends. The CDR3 protein is CAISESRAGYYNEQFF. CDR3 DNA sequence: TGTGCCATCAGTGAGTCGAGGGCGGGGTACTACAATGAGCAGTTCTTC.

The count of this clone is one. This chain uses TRBV7-3 with TRBJ1-2; TRBD1 agrees at 7 bases. The germline gives CDR1 SGHTA, CDR2 FQGTGA. The CDR3 is 16 amino acids. With 4 bases clipped from V and 7 bases from J, the junction kept 15 bases outside the gene matches. CDR3: CASSSGQSPLESGYTF. For the CDR3, the DNA is TGTGCCAGCAGCTCGGGACAGTCTCCACTTGAAAGTGGCTACACCTTC.

This clone has more than one count but fewer than ten. The chain employs TRBV2 and TRBJ1-1, with 9 bases matching TRBD1. The CDR3 has 14 amino acids. Per the germline V gene, CDR1 is SNHLY and CDR2 is FYNNEI. The trim removed 10 bases at V and 0 bases at J, leaving 6 bases unmatched. CDR3 nucleotide sequence: TGTGCCACCCAGGACAGGGGACTGAACACTGAAGCTTTCTTT. It translates to CATQDRGLNTEAFF.